The text below deals with one T cell receptor beta chain. The antigen remains undetermined. This entry belongs to a study of shared clonotypes between healthy human individuals. Study-level results: Naive subsets usually exceeded memory subsets in estimated richness. Generation of non-shared clonotypes was less probable than generation of clonotypes shared by all four donors.

All donors were Caucasian adults living in Nashville, Tennessee. Data came from immunoSEQ multiplex PCR; TCRdb stores just in-frame clones and leaves some out. The repertoire holds about a million clones, approximately 68% seen once, with about 1.5% in the top ten. The source is a young man in good health. Sequencing input: memory CD4+ T cells sorted from blood. Subset: CD45RA-negative fraction.

The CDR3 bases are TGCAGCGTTGAACACGGGTACAATGAGCAGTTCTTC. It translates to CSVEHGYNEQFF. The J gene is TRBJ2-1, the V gene TRBV29-1; D ambiguous. This CDR3 contains 12 residues. The germline V and J ends were trimmed by 2 bases and 4 bases, with 6 bases remaining between them. Germline values: CDR1 SQVTM, CDR2 ANQGSEA.